A single sample gave rise to the 6 T cell receptor beta chains below, sequenced in a study of blood T cell repertoires in COVID-19. Measured with immunoSEQ multiplex PCR; TCRdb has only the in-frame clones, and not every one. Of some 280,000 clones in the sample, approximately 91% were seen once. The specimen was peripheral blood. These receptors were collected from a woman aged 55-69 years with acute or convalescent COVID-19.

The chain has TRBV7-3 and TRBJ2-3; 10 bases match TRBD2. Germline assignment: CDR1 SGHTA and CDR2 FQGTGA. The CDR3 contains 15 residues. The ends lost 5 bases at V and 5 bases at J; junction bases unmatched: 7. In DNA, the CDR3 is TGTGCCAGCAGCCTTGAAGCGGGAGGGATAGATACGCAGTATTTT. Amino acid sequence: CASSLEAGGIDTQYF. The full variable domain, its missing parts supplied by reference TRBV7-3 and TRBJ2-3, is GAGVSQTPSNKVTEKGKYVELRCDPISGHTALYWYRQSLGQGPEFLIYFQGTGAADDSGLPNDRFFAVRPEGSVSTLKIQRTERGDSAVYLCASSLEAGGIDTQYFGPGTRLTVL.

The chain carries TRBV7-9 and TRBJ2-5; D gene unclear. The V and J ends lost 10 bases and 3 bases respectively, with 15 bases between them. CDR1 is SEHNR, CDR2 FQNEAQ, per germline (reference sequence). The CDR3 sequence is 13 residues long. The CDR3 coding sequence is TGTGCCACCCAGCGTGCCGTCAAAGAGACCCAGTACTTC. Translating gives CATQRAVKETQYF.

The genes are TRBV27 and TRBJ1-1; the D gene is possibly TRBD1 (6 bases). The germline V gene encodes CDR1 MNHEY and CDR2 SMNVEV (reference sequence). The V gene lost 3 bases and the J gene lost 6 bases, with 8 bases spanning the gap. The CDR3 has 12 residues. CDR3 loop: CASSFGQSEAFF. Here the CDR3 DNA reads TGTGCCAGCAGTTTCGGACAGTCTGAAGCTTTCTTT.

The count of this clone is one. The J gene is TRBJ2-3, the V gene TRBV4-3; 8 bases are a match to TRBD2. The CDR3 runs 19 residues. Looked up from germline, CDR1 is LGHNA and CDR2 is YSLEER. The J segment lost 2 bases and the V segment lost 1 base, leaving 14 bases of the junction unmatched. This CDR3 is CASSQVPLLAGGPTDTQYF. CDR3 bases: TGCGCCAGCAGCCAAGTCCCTCTCCTTGCGGGGGGCCCCACAGATACGCAGTATTTT.

The chain has TRBV7-2 and TRBJ2-7, with TRBD2 matching over 9 bases. CDR1 and CDR2 from the germline V gene are SGHTA and FQGNSA. V was pared by 1 base and J by 8 bases, with 12 bases of the junction left unmatched. This CDR3 has 16 residues. Written as DNA, the CDR3 is TGTGCCAGCAGCTTAGGGGCCTCTAGCGGGATTACGAAGCAGTACTTC. Translated, it gives CASSLGASSGITKQYF.

The chain has TRBV12-3 or TRBV12-4 and TRBJ1-3, with no clear D. The CDR3 consists of 13 residues. V shed 6 bases and J shed 2 bases, with 8 bases lying between them. The CDR3 loop is CASSQITGNTIYF. CDR3 in DNA: TGTGCCAGCAGCCAAATCACTGGAAACACCATATATTTT.